This section outlines one TCR beta chain sequence together with its context. As yet, its antigen is unknown. The data were taken from a study of cytomegalovirus exposure and HLA in healthy donors. Vbeta (60) and Jbeta (13) primers were used in the PCR. Produced via immunoSEQ multiplex PCR; TCRdb's table is partial and in-frame only. The repertoire holds 200,000 to 250,000 clones, more than 75% seen once, with about 1.2% in the top ten. The germline CDR1 and CDR2 sequences are SGHAT and FQNNGV. The CDR3 length is 16 residues. V shed 4 bases and J shed 5 bases, with 19 bases lying between them. General observations from the study: By a later analysis, the bulk of CMV-associated TCR beta chains appeared HLA-restricted. According to the study, 160 or so TCR beta chains were cytomegalovirus-associated. Being productive about 90% or about 30% of the time was typical of most TCR beta V segments in an earlier analysis.

This TCR came from a human donor in good health. The chain recombines TRBV11-2 with TRBJ2-3, with a possible D match to TRBD2 (5 bases). The sequencing input was PBMCs. The CDR3 coding sequence is TGTGCCAGCAGCTCACTCTTCGGACTGTTCAAAGATACGCAGTATTTT. Amino acid sequence: CASSSLFGLFKDTQYF.